One sample yielded the 16 T cell receptor beta chains listed below, sequenced in a study of cytomegalovirus exposure and HLA in healthy donors. Primers: 60 Vbeta forward and 13 Jbeta reverse. The table came from immunoSEQ multiplex PCR; TCRdb's copy has only in-frame clones and leaves some out. The table lists approximately 100,000 clones, 75% to 85% of them singletons, with more than 0.95% in the top ten. The sample taken for sequencing was PBMCs. These receptors were taken from a woman younger than 30 in good health and CMV-seronegative.

The chain carries TRBV9 and TRBJ2-7, with a weak D call TRBD1 (5 bases). V lost 0 bases, J lost 6 bases, and 13 bases lay in between. The CDR3 runs 14 residues. Germline V gene sequence: CDR1 SGDLS, CDR2 YYNGEE. The CDR3: CASSVDRYGAEQYF. CDR3 DNA: TGTGCCAGCAGCGTAGACCGTTATGGGGCCGAGCAGTACTTC. Combining the CDR3 with reference TRBV9 and TRBJ2-7 gives the whole variable domain DSGVTQTPKHLITATGQRVTLRCSPRSGDLSVYWYQQSLDQGLQFLIQYYNGEERAKGNILERFSAQQFPDLHSELNLSSLELGDSALYFCASSVDRYGAEQYFGPGTRLTVT.

V is TRBV7-9 and J is TRBJ1-5; 7 bases agree with TRBD1. The CDR3 runs 18 residues. The junction had 16 bases not matched to a gene; V was cut back by 1 base and J by 7 bases. Per the germline V gene, CDR1 is SEHNR and CDR2 is FQNEAQ (reference sequence). This CDR3 reads CASSLEWEIGGNRQPQHF. In DNA form, the CDR3 reads TGTGCCAGCAGCTTAGAGTGGGAGATAGGGGGCAATAGGCAGCCCCAGCATTTT. Looking up the rest from reference TRBV7-9 and TRBJ1-5 gives the full variable domain: DTGVSQNPRHKITKRGQNVTFRCDPISEHNRLYWYRQTLGQGPEFLTYFQNEAQLEKSRLLSDRFSAERPKGSFSTLEIQRTEQGDSAMYLCASSLEWEIGGNRQPQHFGDGTRLSIL.

This rearrangement joins TRBV7-2 to TRBJ2-5, with a tentative D call TRBD1 (6 bases). The DNA end favors TRBJ2-7, so the J call may be wrong. This CDR3 comprises 14 residues. The germline gives CDR1 SGHTA, CDR2 FQGNSA. The CDR3 reads CASSLGTALYEQYF. The DNA for the CDR3 is TGTGCCAGCAGCTTAGGGACAGCCCTCTACGAGCAGTACTTC.

The V and J genes are TRBV19 and TRBJ2-7, with 12 bases aligning to TRBD2. The CDR3 runs 15 residues. Trimming at V came to 9 bases and at J to 2 bases, leaving 8 bases not matched to a gene. In germline, CDR1 is LNHDA, CDR2 SQIVND (reference sequence). The CDR3 DNA sequence: TGTGCCAGCTCCTGGACTAGCGGGAAAACCTACGAGCAGTACTTC. The encoded protein is CASSWTSGKTYEQYF.

The rearrangement links TRBV6-5 to TRBJ2-7, with D tentatively TRBD2 (6 bases). Per germline, CDR1 MNHEY and CDR2 SVGAGI. This CDR3 comprises 13 residues. Between the trimmed V and J ends, which lost 6 bases and 2 bases, there was a span of 11 bases. The DNA for the CDR3 is TGTGCCAGCAGCCGGGACTCGGCCTACGAGCAGTACTTC. It encodes CASSRDSAYEQYF.

The chain has TRBV11-3 and TRBJ2-3, with 10 bases that match TRBD1. Germline CDR1 and CDR2: SGHNT and YENEEA. The CDR3 sequence is 16 residues long. The trim removed 4 bases at V and 2 bases at J, leaving 6 bases unmatched. The CDR3 sequence is CASSSWTGGFTDTQYF. The CDR3 DNA reads as TGTGCCAGCAGCTCATGGACAGGGGGTTTCACAGATACGCAGTATTTT.

This chain joins TRBV5-1 and TRBJ2-2, with 7 positions matching TRBD2. Germline assignment: CDR1 SGHRS and CDR2 YFSETQ. After removal of 4 bases from V and 6 bases from J, the junction contained 18 bases not matched to a gene. There are 18 residues in the CDR3. The CDR3 nucleotides read TGCGCCAGCAGCCCCCCGGGGTTATGGGCTAGCGGACCCGGGGAGCTGTTTTTT. Protein sequence: CASSPPGLWASGPGELFF.

Only a few counts were recorded for this clone. The chain is built from TRBV5-6 and TRBJ1-2, with D uncertain. CDR3 length: 15 residues. V lost 3 bases to trimming and J lost 2 bases, with 14 bases between them. CDR1 and CDR2 (germline): SGHDT, YYEEEE. The CDR3 here is CASSYPQDSNYGYTF. The CDR3 coding sequence is TGTGCCAGCAGCTATCCGCAGGATTCAAACTATGGCTACACCTTC.

This chain links TRBV6-6 with TRBJ1-2, with D tentatively TRBD1 (5 bases). CDR3 length: 15 residues. Germline lookup yields CDR1 MNHNY and CDR2 SVGAGI (reference sequence). The V and J ends lost 2 bases and 4 bases respectively, with 14 bases between them. Here the CDR3 reads CASSYGDSPGYGYTF. CDR3 nucleotides: TGTGCCAGCAGTTACGGAGACAGTCCGGGCTATGGCTACACCTTC.

J is TRBJ2-2 and V is TRBV7-6, with 9 bases identical to TRBD1. The CDR3 contains 16 residues. Germline CDR1 and CDR2: SGHVS and FNYEAQ. V was pared by 4 bases and J by 4 bases, with 7 bases of the junction left unmatched. The CDR3 here is CASSWRQGDSTGELFF. The CDR3 bases are TGTGCCAGCAGCTGGAGACAGGGGGACTCCACCGGGGAGCTGTTTTTT.

This chain uses TRBV29-1 with TRBJ1-3; 7 positions match TRBD1. J gave up 4 bases and V 4 bases, and 10 bases lay outside the gene matches. Germline V gene sequence: CDR1 SQVTM, CDR2 ANQGSEA. This CDR3 is built from 15 residues. CDR3 in amino acids: CSVGHGGQAGNTIYF. Here the CDR3 DNA reads TGCAGCGTTGGACATGGCGGACAGGCGGGAAACACCATATATTTT.

The chain is built from TRBV28 and TRBJ2-7, with a tentative D call TRBD2 (5 bases). This CDR3 region has 13 residues. V lost 3 bases and J lost 0, with 6 bases in between. Germline CDR1 is MDHEN and CDR2 is SYDVKM. CDR3 amino acids: CASSFRDSYEQYF. CDR3 DNA: TGTGCCAGCAGTTTCCGGGACTCCTACGAGCAGTACTTC.

The genes are TRBV11-2 and TRBJ1-2; 9 nucleotides line up with TRBD1. V lost 5 bases and J lost 3; bases outside the gene matches: 13. The CDR3 is made up of 17 amino acids. Germline CDR1 SGHAT, CDR2 FQNNGV. As DNA, the CDR3 is TGTGCCAGCAGCCCCCGGGACAGGGTTCCCACCCACTATGGCTACACCTTC. It translates to CASSPRDRVPTHYGYTF.

The rearrangement links TRBV5-1 to TRBJ1-2; 8 nucleotides match TRBD1. V was pared by 0 bases and J by 7 bases, with 5 bases of the junction left unmatched. The CDR3 contains 14 residues. Germline loops: CDR1 SGHRS, CDR2 YFSETQ. The CDR3: CASSLEYRGSGYTF. In nucleotides, the CDR3 is TGCGCCAGCAGCTTGGAGTACAGGGGGAGTGGCTACACCTTC.

The chain recombines TRBV6-6 with TRBJ2-1; D possibly corresponds to TRBD2 (6 bases). This CDR3 region has 15 residues. Deletions cut 7 bases from V and 7 bases from J, with 20 bases between. CDR1 is MNHNY and CDR2 is SVGAGI in the germline V gene (reference sequence). CDR3 amino acids: CASTLSGRARNEQFF. The DNA of the CDR3 is TGTGCCAGCACCCTATCCGGGAGAGCCCGAAATGAGCAGTTCTTC.

This clone was observed a handful of times. The rearrangement joins TRBV7-9 to TRBJ1-1; no clear D gene. CDR3 size: 12 residues. Germline lookup yields CDR1 SEHNR and CDR2 FQNEAQ (reference sequence). Trimming cost V 3 bases and J 5 bases, with 7 bases left between them. The CDR3 loop reads CASSLRKTEAFF. CDR3 in DNA: TGTGCCAGCAGCTTGAGGAAAACTGAAGCTTTCTTT.